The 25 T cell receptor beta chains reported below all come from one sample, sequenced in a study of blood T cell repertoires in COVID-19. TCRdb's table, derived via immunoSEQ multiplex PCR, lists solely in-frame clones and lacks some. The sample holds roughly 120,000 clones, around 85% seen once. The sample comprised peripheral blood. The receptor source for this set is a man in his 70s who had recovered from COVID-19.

CDR3 sequence: CASSHPTRGTDTQYF. As DNA, the CDR3 is TGTGCCAGCAGCCACCCCACTAGGGGCACAGATACGCAGTATTTT. The chain recombines TRBV3-1 (or the pseudogene TRBV3-2) with TRBJ2-3; a possible D gene is TRBD2 (5 bases). The ends were cut back, 3 bases at V and 1 base at J, with 11 bases in the middle. Germline-derived CDR1 and CDR2 are LGHDT and YNNKEL (reference sequence). The CDR3 is made up of 15 amino acids.

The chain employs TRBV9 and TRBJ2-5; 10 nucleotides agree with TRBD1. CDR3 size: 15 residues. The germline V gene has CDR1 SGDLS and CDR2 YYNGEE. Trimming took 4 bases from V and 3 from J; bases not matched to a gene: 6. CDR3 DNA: TGTGCCAGCAGCCCGGGGACAGGGGACGAAGAGACCCAGTACTTC. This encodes CASSPGTGDEETQYF.

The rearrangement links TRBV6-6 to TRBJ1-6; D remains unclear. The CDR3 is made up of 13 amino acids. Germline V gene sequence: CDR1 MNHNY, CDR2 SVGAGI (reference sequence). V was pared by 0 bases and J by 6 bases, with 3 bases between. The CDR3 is CASSYSRNSPLHF. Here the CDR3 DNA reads TGTGCCAGCAGTTACTCTCGTAATTCACCCCTCCACTTT.

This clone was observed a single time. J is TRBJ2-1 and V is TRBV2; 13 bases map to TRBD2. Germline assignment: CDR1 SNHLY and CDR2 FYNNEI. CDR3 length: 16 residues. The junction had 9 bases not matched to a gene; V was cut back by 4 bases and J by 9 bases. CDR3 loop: CASSAQGTSGMGEQFF. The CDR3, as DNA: TGTGCCAGCAGTGCCCAAGGGACTAGCGGGATGGGTGAGCAGTTCTTC.

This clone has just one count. The chain's CDR3 is CAISITRDTEAFF. The CDR3 DNA is TGTGCCATCAGCATTACCAGGGACACTGAAGCTTTCTTT. This chain links TRBV10-3 with TRBJ1-1, with D maybe TRBD1 (5 bases). The V and J ends lost 6 bases and 3 bases respectively, with 11 bases between them. This CDR3 comprises 13 residues. CDR1 is ENHRY and CDR2 is SYGVKD in the germline V gene.

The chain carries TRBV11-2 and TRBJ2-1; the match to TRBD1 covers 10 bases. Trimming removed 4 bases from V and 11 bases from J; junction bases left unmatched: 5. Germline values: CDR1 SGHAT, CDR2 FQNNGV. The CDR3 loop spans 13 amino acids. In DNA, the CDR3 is TGTGCCAGCAGCTGGGACAGGGGTAGCAAGCAGTTCTTC. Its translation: CASSWDRGSKQFF.

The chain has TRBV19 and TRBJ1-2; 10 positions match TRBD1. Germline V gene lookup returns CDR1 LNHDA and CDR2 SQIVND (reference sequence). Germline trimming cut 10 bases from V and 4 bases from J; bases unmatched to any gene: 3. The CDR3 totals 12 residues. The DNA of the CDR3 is TGTGCCACTAGACAGGGGGCCTATGGCTACACCTTC. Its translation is CATRQGAYGYTF. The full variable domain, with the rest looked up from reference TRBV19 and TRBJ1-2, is DGGITQSPKYLFRKEGQNVTLSCEQNLNHDAMYWYRQDPGQGLRLIYYSQIVNDFQKGDIAEGYSVSREKKESFPLTVTSAQKNPTAFYLCATRQGAYGYTFGSGTRLTVV.

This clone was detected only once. The CDR3 bases are TGTGCCAGCAGTTACTCGACAGCGGGAGGGTGGGGAGAGCAGTTCTTC. The encoded protein is CASSYSTAGGWGEQFF. This chain connects TRBV6-2 or TRBV6-3 to TRBJ2-1; 10 bases match TRBD2. This CDR3 comprises 16 residues. CDR1 is MNHEY, CDR2 SVGEGT, per germline. Trimming removed 0 bases from V and 10 bases from J; junction bases left unmatched: 9.

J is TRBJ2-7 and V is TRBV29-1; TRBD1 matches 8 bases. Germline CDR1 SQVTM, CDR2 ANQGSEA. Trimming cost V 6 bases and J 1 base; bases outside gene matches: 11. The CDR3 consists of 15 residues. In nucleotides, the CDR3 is TGCAGCGTGACCGACACAGGGGGTAAATCCTACGAGCAGTACTTC. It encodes CSVTDTGGKSYEQYF.

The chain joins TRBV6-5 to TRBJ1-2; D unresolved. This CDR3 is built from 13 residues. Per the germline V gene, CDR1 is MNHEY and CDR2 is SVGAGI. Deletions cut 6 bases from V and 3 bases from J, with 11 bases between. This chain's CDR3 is CASSQVSYYGYTF. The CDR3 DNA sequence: TGTGCCAGCAGCCAGGTTTCCTACTATGGCTACACCTTC.

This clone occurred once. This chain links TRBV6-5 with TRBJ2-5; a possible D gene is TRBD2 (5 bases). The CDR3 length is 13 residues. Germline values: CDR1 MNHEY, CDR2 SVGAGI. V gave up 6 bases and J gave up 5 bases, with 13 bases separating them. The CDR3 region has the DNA TGTGCCAGCAGCGGGCAAGGCGGGGAGACCCAGTACTTC. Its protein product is CASSGQGGETQYF.

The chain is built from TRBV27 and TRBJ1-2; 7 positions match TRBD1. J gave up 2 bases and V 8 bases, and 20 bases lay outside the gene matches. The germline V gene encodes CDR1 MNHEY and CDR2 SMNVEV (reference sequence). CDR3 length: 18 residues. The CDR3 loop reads CASGLAERGQEENYGYTF. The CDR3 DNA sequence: TGTGCCAGCGGCCTTGCAGAGAGGGGGCAGGAAGAAAACTATGGCTACACCTTC.

CDR3 residues: CASSSDRVGGYTF. The CDR3 nucleotides read TGCGCCAGCAGCTCGGACAGGGTGGGCGGCTACACCTTC. This chain uses TRBV5-1 with TRBJ1-2, with 8 bases aligning to TRBD1. J gave up 8 bases and V 3 bases, and 6 bases lay outside the gene matches. The CDR3 is 13 amino acids. Germline CDR1 SGHRS, CDR2 YFSETQ.

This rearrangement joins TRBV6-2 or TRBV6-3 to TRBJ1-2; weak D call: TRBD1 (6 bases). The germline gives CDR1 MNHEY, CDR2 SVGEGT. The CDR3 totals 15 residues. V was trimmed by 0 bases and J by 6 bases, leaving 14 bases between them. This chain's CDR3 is CASSYSLGGLDGYTF. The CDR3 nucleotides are TGTGCCAGCAGTTACTCTCTCGGGGGGCTGGATGGCTACACCTTC.

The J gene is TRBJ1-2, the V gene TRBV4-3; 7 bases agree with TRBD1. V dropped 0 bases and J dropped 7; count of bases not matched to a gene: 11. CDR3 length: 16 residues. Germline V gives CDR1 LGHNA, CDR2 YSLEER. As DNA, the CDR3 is TGCGCCAGCAGCCAAGATGCTTCGGGACAGTTGGGTGGCTACACCTTC. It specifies CASSQDASGQLGGYTF.

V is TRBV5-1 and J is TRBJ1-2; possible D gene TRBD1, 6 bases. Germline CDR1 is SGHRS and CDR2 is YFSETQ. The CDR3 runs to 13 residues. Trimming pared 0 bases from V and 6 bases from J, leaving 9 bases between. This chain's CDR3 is CASSLAKGDGYTF. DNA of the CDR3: TGCGCCAGCAGCTTGGCGAAGGGGGATGGCTACACCTTC.

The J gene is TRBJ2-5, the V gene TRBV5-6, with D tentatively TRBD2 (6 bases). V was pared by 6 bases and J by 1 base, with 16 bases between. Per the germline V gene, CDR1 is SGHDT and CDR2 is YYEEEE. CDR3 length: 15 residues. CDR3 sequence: CASTSLQGLQETQYF. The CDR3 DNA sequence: TGTGCCAGCACGTCCCTCCAGGGACTCCAAGAGACCCAGTACTTC.

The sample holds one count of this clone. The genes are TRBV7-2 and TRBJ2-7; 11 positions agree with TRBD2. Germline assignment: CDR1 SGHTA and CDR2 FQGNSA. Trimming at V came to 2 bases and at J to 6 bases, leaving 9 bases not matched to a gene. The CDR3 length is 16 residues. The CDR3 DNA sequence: TGTGCCAGCAGCTTAAGTCGACTAGCGGGATACATCGAGCAGTACTTC. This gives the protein CASSLSRLAGYIEQYF. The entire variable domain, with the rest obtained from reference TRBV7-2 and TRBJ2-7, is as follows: GAGVSQSPSNKVTEKGKDVELRCDPISGHTALYWYRQSLGQGLEFLIYFQGNSAPDKSGLPSDRFSAERTGGSVSTLTIQRTQQEDSAVYLCASSLSRLAGYIEQYFGPGTRLTVT.

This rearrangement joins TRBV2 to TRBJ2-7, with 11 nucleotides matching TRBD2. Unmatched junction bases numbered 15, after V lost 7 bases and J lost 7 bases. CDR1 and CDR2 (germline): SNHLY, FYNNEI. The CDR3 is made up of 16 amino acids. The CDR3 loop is CASKRGLAEATGEQYF. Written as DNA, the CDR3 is TGTGCCAGCAAGCGGGGACTAGCGGAGGCCACGGGGGAGCAGTACTTC.

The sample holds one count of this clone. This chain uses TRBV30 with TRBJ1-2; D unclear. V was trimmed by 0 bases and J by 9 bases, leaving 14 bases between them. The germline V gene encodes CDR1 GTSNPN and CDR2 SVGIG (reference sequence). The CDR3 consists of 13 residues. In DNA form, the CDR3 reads TGTGCCTGGAGTGTACCGGGAGGAATGAGCTACACCTTC. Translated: CAWSVPGGMSYTF.

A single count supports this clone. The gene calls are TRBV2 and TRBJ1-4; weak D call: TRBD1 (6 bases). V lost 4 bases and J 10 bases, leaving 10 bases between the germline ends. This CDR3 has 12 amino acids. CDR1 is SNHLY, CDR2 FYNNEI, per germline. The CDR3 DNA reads TGTGCCAGCAGTGCTTTAGGGGGAAAACTGTTTTTT. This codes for CASSALGGKLFF.

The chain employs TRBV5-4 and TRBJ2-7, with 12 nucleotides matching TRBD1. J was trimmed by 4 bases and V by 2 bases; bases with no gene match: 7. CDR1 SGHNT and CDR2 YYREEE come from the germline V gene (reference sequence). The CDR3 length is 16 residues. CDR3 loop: CASSLPGTGGRYEQYF. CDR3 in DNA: TGTGCCAGCAGCTTACCCGGGACAGGGGGCAGGTACGAGCAGTACTTC.

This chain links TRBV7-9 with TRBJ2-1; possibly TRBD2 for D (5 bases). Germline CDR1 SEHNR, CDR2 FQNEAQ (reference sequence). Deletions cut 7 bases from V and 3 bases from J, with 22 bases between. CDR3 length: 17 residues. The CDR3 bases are TGTGCCAGCAATGAAGACGGGGTCGAATACCACTACAATGAGCAGTTCTTC. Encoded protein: CASNEDGVEYHYNEQFF.

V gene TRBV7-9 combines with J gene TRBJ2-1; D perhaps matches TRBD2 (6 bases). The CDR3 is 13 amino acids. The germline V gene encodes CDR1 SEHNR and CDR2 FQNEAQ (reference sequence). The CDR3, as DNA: TGTGGGGGGGAGCGGACCTCCTACAATGAGCAGTTCTTC. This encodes CGGERTSYNEQFF.

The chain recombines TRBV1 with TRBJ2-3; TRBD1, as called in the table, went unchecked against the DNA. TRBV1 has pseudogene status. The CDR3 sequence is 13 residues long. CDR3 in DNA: TGCACCAGCAGCCAAGAGTTCCAGGGGCCGCAGTATTTT. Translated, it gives CTSSQEFQGPQYF.